This T cell receptor beta chain was identified during a study of human T cells and chemical hapten exposure. TCRdb ran MiXCR on the RACE reads and lists one entry per CDR3 protein. The table shows some 84,000 distinct CDR3 sequences, with about 9.4% occurring only once. Described time point: patch test 2, 6 weeks after DPC sensitization. Treatment of the sample: therapeutic diphenylcyclopropenone sensitization with weekly scalp DPC. V lost 5 bases to trimming and J lost 6 bases; unmatched junction nucleotides: 14. Germline V gene data show CDR1 as MGHDK and CDR2 as SYGVNS. The CDR3 length is 16 residues. This clonotype was picked up many times.

V is TRBV25-1 and J is TRBJ2-5; 8 bases line up with TRBD2. This TCR was sampled from a woman in her 50s with alopecia areata. Some clones in this sample may be carry-over from other donors' samples. The sample here was whole blood, taken in connection with sensitization to the hapten diphenylcyclopropenone (DPC). The CDR3 protein is CASSPGVAGLVKTQYF. CDR3 DNA sequence: TGTGCCAGCAGTCCCGGGGTAGCGGGATTGGTAAAGACCCAGTACTTC.